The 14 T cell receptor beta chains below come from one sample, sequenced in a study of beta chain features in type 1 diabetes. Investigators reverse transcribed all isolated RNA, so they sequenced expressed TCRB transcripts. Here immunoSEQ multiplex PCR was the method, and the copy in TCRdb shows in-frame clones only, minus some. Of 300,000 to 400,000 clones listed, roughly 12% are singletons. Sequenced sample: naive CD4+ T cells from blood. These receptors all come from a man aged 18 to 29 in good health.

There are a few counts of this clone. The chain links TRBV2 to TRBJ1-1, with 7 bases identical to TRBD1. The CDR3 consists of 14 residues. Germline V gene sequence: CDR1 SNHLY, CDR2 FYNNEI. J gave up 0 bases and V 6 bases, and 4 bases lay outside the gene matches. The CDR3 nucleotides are TGTGCCAGCAGGGCGGGACAGCTGAACACTGAAGCTTTCTTT. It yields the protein CASRAGQLNTEAFF.

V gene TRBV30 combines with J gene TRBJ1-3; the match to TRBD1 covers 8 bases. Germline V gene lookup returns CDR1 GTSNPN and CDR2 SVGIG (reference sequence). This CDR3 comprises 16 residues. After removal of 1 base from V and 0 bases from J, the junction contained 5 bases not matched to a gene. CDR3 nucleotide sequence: TGTGCCTGGAGTGCAAACAGGGGGGCCTCTGGAAACACCATATATTTT. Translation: CAWSANRGASGNTIYF.

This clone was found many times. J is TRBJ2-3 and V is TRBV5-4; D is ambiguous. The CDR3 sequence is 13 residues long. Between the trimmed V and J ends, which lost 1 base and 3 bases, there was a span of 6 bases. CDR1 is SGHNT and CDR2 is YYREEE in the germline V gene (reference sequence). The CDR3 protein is CASSLWATDTQYF. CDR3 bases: TGTGCCAGCAGCTTGTGGGCAACAGATACGCAGTATTTT.

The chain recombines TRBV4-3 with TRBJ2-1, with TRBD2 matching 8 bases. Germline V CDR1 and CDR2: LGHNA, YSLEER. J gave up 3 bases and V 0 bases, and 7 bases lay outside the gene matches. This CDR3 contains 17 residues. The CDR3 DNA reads TGCGCCAGCAGCCAAGACCTGGCGGGGGGCCTCTACAATGAGCAGTTCTTC. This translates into CASSQDLAGGLYNEQFF.

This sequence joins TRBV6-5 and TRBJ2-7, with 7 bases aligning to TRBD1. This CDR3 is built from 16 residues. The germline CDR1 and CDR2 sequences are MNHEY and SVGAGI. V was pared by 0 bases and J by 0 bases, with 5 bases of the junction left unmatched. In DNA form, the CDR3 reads TGTGCCAGCAGTTACTCAGAGCAGGGGGTCTCCTACGAGCAGTACTTC. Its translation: CASSYSEQGVSYEQYF.

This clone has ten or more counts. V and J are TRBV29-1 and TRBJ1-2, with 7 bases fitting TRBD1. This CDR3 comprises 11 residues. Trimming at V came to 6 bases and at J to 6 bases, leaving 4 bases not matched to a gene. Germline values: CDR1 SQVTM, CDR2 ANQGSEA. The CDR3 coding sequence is TGCAGCGTGCGCAGGGGGAATGGCTACACCTTC. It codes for CSVRRGNGYTF.

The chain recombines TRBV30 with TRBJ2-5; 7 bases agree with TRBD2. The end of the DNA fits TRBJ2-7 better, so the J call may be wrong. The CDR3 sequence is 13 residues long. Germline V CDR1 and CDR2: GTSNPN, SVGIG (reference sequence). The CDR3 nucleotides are TGTGCCCGCACAAGCGGGAACAACTACGAGCAGTACTTC. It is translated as CARTSGNNYEQYF.

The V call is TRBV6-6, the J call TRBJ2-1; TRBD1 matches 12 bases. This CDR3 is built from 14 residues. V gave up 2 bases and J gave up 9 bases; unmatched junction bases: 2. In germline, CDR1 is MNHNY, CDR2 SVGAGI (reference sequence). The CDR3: CASSYGTGGFEQFF. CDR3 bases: TGTGCCAGCAGTTACGGGACAGGGGGCTTTGAGCAGTTCTTC.

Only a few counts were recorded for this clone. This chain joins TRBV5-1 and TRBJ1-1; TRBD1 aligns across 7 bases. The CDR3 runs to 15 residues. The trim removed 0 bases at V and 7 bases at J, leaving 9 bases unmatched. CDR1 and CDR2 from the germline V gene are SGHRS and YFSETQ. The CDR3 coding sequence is TGCGCCAGCAGCTTGGCCCAGAGACAGGGCGTTGAAGCTTTCTTT. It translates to CASSLAQRQGVEAFF. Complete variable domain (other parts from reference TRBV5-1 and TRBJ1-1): KAGVTQTPRYLIKTRGQQVTLSCSPISGHRSVSWYQQTPGQGLQFLFEYFSETQRNKGNFPGRFSGRQFSNSRSEMNVSTLELGDSALYLCASSLAQRQGVEAFFGQGTRLTVV.

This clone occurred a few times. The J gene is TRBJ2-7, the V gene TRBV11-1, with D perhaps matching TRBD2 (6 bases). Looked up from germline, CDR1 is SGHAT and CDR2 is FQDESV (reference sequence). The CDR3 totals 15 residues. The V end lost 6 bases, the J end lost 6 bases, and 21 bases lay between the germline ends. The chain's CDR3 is CASSWGPGTSSEQYF. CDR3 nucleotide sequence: TGTGCCAGCAGTTGGGGCCCAGGGACTTCTTCCGAGCAGTACTTC. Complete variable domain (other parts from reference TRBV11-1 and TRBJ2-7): EAEVAQSPRYKITEKSQAVAFWCDPISGHATLYWYRQILGQGPELLVQFQDESVVDDSQLPKDRFSAERLKGVDSTLKIQPAELGDSAMYLCASSWGPGTSSEQYFGPGTRLTVT.

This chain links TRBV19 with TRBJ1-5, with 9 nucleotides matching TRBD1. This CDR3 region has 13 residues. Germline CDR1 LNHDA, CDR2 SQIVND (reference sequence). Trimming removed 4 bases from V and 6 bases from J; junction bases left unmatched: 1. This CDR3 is CASSTQGAQPQHF. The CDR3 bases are TGTGCCAGTAGTACACAGGGGGCTCAGCCCCAGCATTTT.

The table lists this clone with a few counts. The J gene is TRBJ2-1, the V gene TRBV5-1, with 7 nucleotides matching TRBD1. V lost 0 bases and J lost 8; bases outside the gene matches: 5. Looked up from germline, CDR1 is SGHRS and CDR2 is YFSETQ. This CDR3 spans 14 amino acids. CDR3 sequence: CASSLERQGHEQFF. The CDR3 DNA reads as TGCGCCAGCAGCTTGGAAAGACAGGGTCATGAGCAGTTCTTC.

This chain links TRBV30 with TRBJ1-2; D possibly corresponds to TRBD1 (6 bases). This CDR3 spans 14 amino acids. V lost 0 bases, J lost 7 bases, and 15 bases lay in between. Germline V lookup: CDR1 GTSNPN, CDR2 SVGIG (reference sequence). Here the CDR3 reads CAWSVGGGDAGYTF. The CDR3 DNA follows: TGTGCCTGGAGTGTGGGCGGGGGCGACGCTGGCTACACCTTC.

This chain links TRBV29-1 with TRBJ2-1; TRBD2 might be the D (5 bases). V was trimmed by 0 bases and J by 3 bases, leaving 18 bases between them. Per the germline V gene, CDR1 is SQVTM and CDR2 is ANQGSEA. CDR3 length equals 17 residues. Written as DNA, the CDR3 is TGCAGCGTTGAAGATCGAAGGCCTTCGGGGATCTACAATGAGCAGTTCTTC. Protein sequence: CSVEDRRPSGIYNEQFF.